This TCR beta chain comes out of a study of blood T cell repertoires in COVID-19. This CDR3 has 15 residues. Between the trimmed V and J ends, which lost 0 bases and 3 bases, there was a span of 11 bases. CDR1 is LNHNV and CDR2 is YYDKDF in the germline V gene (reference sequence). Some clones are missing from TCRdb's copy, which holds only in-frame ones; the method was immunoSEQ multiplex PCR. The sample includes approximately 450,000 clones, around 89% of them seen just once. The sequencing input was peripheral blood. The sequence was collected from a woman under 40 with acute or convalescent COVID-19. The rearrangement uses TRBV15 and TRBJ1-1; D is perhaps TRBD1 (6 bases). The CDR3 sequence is CATSRDGQWDTEAFF. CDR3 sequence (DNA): TGTGCCACCAGCAGAGATGGACAGTGGGACACTGAAGCTTTCTTT.